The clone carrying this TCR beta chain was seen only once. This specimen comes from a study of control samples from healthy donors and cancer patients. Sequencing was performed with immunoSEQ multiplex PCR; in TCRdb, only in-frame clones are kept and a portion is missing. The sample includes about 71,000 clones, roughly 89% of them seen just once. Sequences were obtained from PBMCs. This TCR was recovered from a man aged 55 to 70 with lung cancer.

This CDR3 is CASSLYGTYEQYF. The CDR3 bases are TGTGCCAGCAGCTTATACGGTACCTACGAGCAGTACTTC. This chain links TRBV7-6 with TRBJ2-7, with unresolved D. V was clipped by 2 bases and J by 2 bases, with 7 bases between them. The CDR3 spans 13 residues. CDR1 and CDR2 from the germline V gene are SGHVS and FNYEAQ.